The present TCR beta chain was sequenced within a study of neurological immune-mediated disorders. Study results and caveats: Across subjects, expanded clones had no CDR3 amino acid sequences in common, pointing to private repertoires in all groups.

TCRdb processed the 5' RACE reads anew with MiXCR; each CDR3 protein has one entry. The table lists more than 45,000 distinct CDR3 sequences, approximately 3.5% of them singletons. V dropped 4 bases and J dropped 6; count of bases not matched to a gene: 8. The germline V gene encodes CDR1 SGHRS and CDR2 YFSETQ. This CDR3 region has 15 residues. This clonotype was seen repeatedly, ten times or more. As yet, its antigen is unknown. The receptor was derived from a woman in her twenties or thirties with multiple sclerosis. Material: PBMCs. The gene calls are TRBV5-1 and TRBJ2-2; 8 bases fit TRBD1. Here the CDR3 reads CASSGDRGQSGELFF. CDR3 nucleotides: TGCGCCAGCAGCGGTGACAGGGGTCAATCCGGGGAGCTGTTTTTT. The full variable domain, its missing parts supplied by reference TRBV5-1 and TRBJ2-2, is KAGVTQTPRYLIKTRGQQVTLSCSPISGHRSVSWYQQTPGQGLQFLFEYFSETQRNKGNFPGRFSGRQFSNSRSEMNVSTLELGDSALYLCASSGDRGQSGELFFGEGSRLTVL.